This T cell receptor (beta chain) derives from a study of blood T cell repertoires in COVID-19. In the authors' methods: Counts of nucleated cells, estimated from reference gene primer amplification, were obtained. Only in-frame clones appear in the TCRdb table, and some are missing; sequencing was by immunoSEQ multiplex PCR. Clonal size and the V and J genes are those of that table, whereas D and trimming came from the DNA. This table holds 75,000 to 95,000 clones, over 70% found once. This CDR3 is 17 amino acids long. Trimming cost V 0 bases and J 2 bases; bases outside gene matches: 9. Germline-derived CDR1 and CDR2 are MNHEY and SMNVEV (reference sequence).

The sample taken for sequencing was peripheral blood. The TCR comes from a human donor in a cohort sampled during active COVID-19. The J gene is TRBJ2-7, the V gene TRBV27, with 8 bases lining up with TRBD2. In nucleotides, the CDR3 is TGTGCCAGCAGTTTATCGCGCCTAGCGGGCAGTACCTACGAGCAGTACTTC. Amino acids: CASSLSRLAGSTYEQYF.